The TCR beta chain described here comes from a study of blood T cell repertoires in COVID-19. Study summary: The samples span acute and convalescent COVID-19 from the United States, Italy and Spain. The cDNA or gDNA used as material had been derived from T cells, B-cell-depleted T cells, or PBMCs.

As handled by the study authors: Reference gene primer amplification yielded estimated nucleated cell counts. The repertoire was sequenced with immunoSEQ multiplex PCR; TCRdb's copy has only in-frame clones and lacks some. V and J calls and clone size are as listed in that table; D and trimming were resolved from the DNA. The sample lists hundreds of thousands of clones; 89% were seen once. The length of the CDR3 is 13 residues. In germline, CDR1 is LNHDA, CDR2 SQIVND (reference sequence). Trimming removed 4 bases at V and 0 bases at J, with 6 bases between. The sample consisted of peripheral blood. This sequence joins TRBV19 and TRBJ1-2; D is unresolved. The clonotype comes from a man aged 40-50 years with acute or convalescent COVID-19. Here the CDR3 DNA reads TGTGCCAGTAGTAACCGAGCTAACTATGGCTACACCTTC. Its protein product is CASSNRANYGYTF. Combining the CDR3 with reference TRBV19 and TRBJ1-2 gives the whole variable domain DGGITQSPKYLFRKEGQNVTLSCEQNLNHDAMYWYRQDPGQGLRLIYYSQIVNDFQKGDIAEGYSVSREKKESFPLTVTSAQKNPTAFYLCASSNRANYGYTFGSGTRLTVV.